Below, 22 T cell receptor beta chains from the same sample are listed, as sequenced in a study of regulatory T cells in long-lasting Graves disease (dated by TCRdb to the early 2020s). The label giving this sample's time point can be read as: newly diagnosed GD, antithyroid drugs for less than 3 months. For both TCR sequencing and RNA sequencing, RNA was extracted from PBMCs using TRIzol. Libraries came from multiplex PCR. Sequencing used an Illumina HiSeq 4000. To build TCR beta libraries, CDR3 regions were amplified by Arm-PCR using iRepertoire HTBI primers. The public sequencing data were trimmed at Q25 with fastp and processed into clonotypes with MiXCR by TCRdb, which kept only in-frame beta chains. Under each unique CDR3 protein, matching rows form one entry showing the most common genes and DNA. For this sample there are about 440,000 distinct CDR3 sequences; around 14% appear just once. Approximately 15% of the sample lies in the top ten.

These same data were also listed under a study on T cells in Graves' hyperthyroidism and ophthalmopathy.

The starting material was peripheral blood mononuclear cells (PBMCs), obtained at new diagnosis, from a patient treated with antithyroid drugs. These receptors were collected from a woman aged 25 to 39 with Graves disease. Donor details come from another sample of the same person, matched by shared clones.

The chain uses TRBV27 and TRBJ2-7; D gene ambiguous. With 2 bases removed from V and 0 bases from J, the gap between germline ends came to 5 bases. This CDR3 has 13 residues. CDR1 MNHEY and CDR2 SMNVEV come from the germline V gene (reference sequence). As DNA, the CDR3 is TGTGCCAGCAGTTTAGCGCTCTCCTACGAGCAGTACTTC. It specifies CASSLALSYEQYF.

This clonotype was detected ten times or more. The rearrangement joins TRBV30 to TRBJ2-2; 8 nucleotides agree with TRBD2. Germline-derived CDR1 and CDR2 are GTSNPN and SVGIG (reference sequence). The length of the CDR3 is 15 residues. After removal of 0 bases from V and 6 bases from J, the junction contained 6 bases not matched to a gene. The CDR3 DNA is TGTGCCTGGAGTGTAATGCGGGGGGCGGCCGGGGAGCTGTTTTTT. It specifies CAWSVMRGAAGELFF.

This clonotype was seen ten or more times. The J gene is TRBJ2-1, the V gene TRBV27; tentatively, D is TRBD2 (6 bases). Germline V lookup: CDR1 MNHEY, CDR2 SMNVEV (reference sequence). The CDR3 sequence is 16 residues long. V was trimmed by 3 bases and J by 0 bases, leaving 12 bases between them. The CDR3 DNA follows: TGTGCCAGCAGTTTCCCGACTAGAGGCTCCTACAATGAGCAGTTCTTC. Residues: CASSFPTRGSYNEQFF.

This clonotype was seen only once. The chain carries TRBV2 and TRBJ2-1; 12 bases are shared with TRBD2. V lost 4 bases and J lost 9; bases outside the gene matches: 4. The germline V gene has CDR1 SNHLY and CDR2 FYNNEI. CDR3 length equals 14 residues. In DNA, the CDR3 is TGTGCCAGCAGTGGCCGACTAGCGGGAGCTGAGCAGTTCTTC. Amino acid sequence: CASSGRLAGAEQFF.

This clonotype was detected a few times. The chain uses TRBV30 and TRBJ1-5, with TRBD1 identical over 7 bases. Trimming took 0 bases from V and 0 from J; bases not matched to a gene: 8. The CDR3 consists of 17 residues. Germline V gene data show CDR1 as GTSNPN and CDR2 as SVGIG (reference sequence). Here the CDR3 reads CAWSVTGASYSNQPQHF. DNA for the CDR3: TGTGCCTGGAGTGTAACAGGGGCAAGCTATAGCAATCAGCCCCAGCATTTT.

This clonotype occurred many times. The chain joins TRBV15 to TRBJ2-7; D remains ambiguous. The germline V gene encodes CDR1 LNHNV and CDR2 YYDKDF (reference sequence). CDR3 size: 13 residues. V lost 4 bases to trimming and J lost 0 bases, with 7 bases between them. The CDR3 DNA sequence: TGTGCCACCAGCAAGAGCGCCTCCTACGAGCAGTACTTC. Translated: CATSKSASYEQYF.

The rearrangement links TRBV20-1 to TRBJ2-1, with 12 bases fitting TRBD2. The germline V gene encodes CDR1 DFQATT and CDR2 SNEGSKA (reference sequence). The length of the CDR3 is 17 residues. Trimming cost V 1 base and J 2 bases; bases outside gene matches: 6. Written as DNA, the CDR3 is TGCAGTGCTAGAGTGCCTAGCGGGAGGGGCCCCTACAATGAGCAGTTCTTC. Its protein product is CSARVPSGRGPYNEQFF.

The sample holds many counts of this clonotype. V and J are TRBV7-6 and TRBJ2-7; 7 bases map to TRBD2. The J segment lost 2 bases and the V segment lost 0 bases, leaving 1 base of the junction unmatched. Germline CDR1 reads SGHVS; CDR2 reads FNYEAQ. CDR3 length: 14 amino acids. The CDR3 DNA sequence: TGTGCCAGCAGCTTAGCGGGGGGGGCCTACGAGCAGTACTTC. It translates to CASSLAGGAYEQYF.

This chain uses TRBV19 with TRBJ2-1; D is uncertain. The CDR3 is 13 residues long. Germline V CDR1 and CDR2: LNHDA, SQIVND (reference sequence). The V gene lost 4 bases and the J gene lost 4 bases, with 8 bases spanning the gap. The CDR3 coding sequence is TGTGCCAGTAGTACCAACTTTTACAATGAGCAGTTCTTC. The encoded protein is CASSTNFYNEQFF.

This clonotype was seen only once. The chain employs TRBV12-3 or TRBV12-4 and TRBJ2-3; 11 nucleotides match TRBD2. This CDR3 has 15 amino acids. J lost 3 bases, V lost 6 bases, and 5 bases had no gene match. The CDR3 reads CASSATSGTTDTQYF. The CDR3 nucleotides are TGTGCCAGCAGCGCGACTAGCGGGACTACAGATACGCAGTATTTT.

This clonotype was counted at least ten times. DNA for the CDR3: TGTGCCAGCAGCTCTCGAGGCCTCAGCTCCTACGAGCAGTACTTC. Its protein is CASSSRGLSSYEQYF. This rearrangement joins TRBV28 to TRBJ2-7, with D unresolved. Germline loops: CDR1 MDHEN, CDR2 SYDVKM. The CDR3 runs 15 residues. The germline V and J ends were trimmed by 6 bases and 0 bases, with 15 bases remaining between them.

A few counts support this clonotype. CDR3 amino acids: CASSQSGTGVYNEQFF. DNA of the CDR3: TGCGCCAGCAGCCAGTCCGGGACAGGGGTCTACAATGAGCAGTTCTTC. This rearrangement joins TRBV4-1 to TRBJ2-1, with 10 bases that match TRBD1. Germline CDR1 reads MGHRA; CDR2 reads YSYEKL. J lost 3 bases, V lost 3 bases, and 5 bases had no gene match. The CDR3 contains 16 residues.

This clonotype was seen repeatedly, ten times or more. The chain combines TRBV12-3 or TRBV12-4 with TRBJ1-1; D is possibly TRBD1 (6 bases). The CDR3 runs to 14 residues. The V end was cut by 3 bases, the J end by 1 base, with 9 bases between. The CDR3 protein is CASSFGQPNTEAFF. CDR3 in DNA: TGTGCCAGCAGTTTTGGACAGCCGAACACTGAAGCTTTCTTT.

This clonotype was seen ten or more times. The chain is built from TRBV30 and TRBJ1-1; D call uncertain. Germline lookup yields CDR1 GTSNPN and CDR2 SVGIG (reference sequence). There are 12 residues in the CDR3. V was clipped by 4 bases and J by 6 bases, with 12 bases between them. The CDR3 sequence: CAWITRGAEAFF. The DNA of the CDR3 is TGTGCCTGGATAACCCGGGGAGCTGAAGCTTTCTTT.

V gene TRBV7-3 combines with J gene TRBJ1-5, with D perhaps TRBD1 (5 bases). Germline CDR1 and CDR2: SGHTA and FQGTGA. The V gene lost 1 base and the J gene lost 5 bases, with 12 bases spanning the gap. The CDR3 is made up of 15 amino acids. In DNA, the CDR3 is TGTGCCAGCAGCTTAAGGGGGGGTCCGGATCAGCCCCAGCATTTT. It yields the protein CASSLRGGPDQPQHF. Using reference TRBV7-3 and TRBJ1-5 for the parts outside the CDR3, the full variable domain is GAGVSQTPSNKVTEKGKYVELRCDPISGHTALYWYRQSLGQGPEFLIYFQGTGAADDSGLPNDRFFAVRPEGSVSTLKIQRTERGDSAVYLCASSLRGGPDQPQHFGDGTRLSIL.

This clonotype was picked up many times. The V and J genes are TRBV30 and TRBJ2-7; perhaps TRBD2 as D (6 bases). CDR3 size: 13 residues. Germline values: CDR1 GTSNPN, CDR2 SVGIG (reference sequence). V was shortened by 1 base and J by 7 bases, with 14 bases between the two germline ends. The CDR3 is CAWSGEAAWEQYF. CDR3 DNA: TGTGCCTGGAGTGGGGAGGCAGCCTGGGAGCAGTACTTC. Full variable domain (missing parts from reference TRBV30 and TRBJ2-7): SQTIHQWPATLVQPVGSPLSLECTVEGTSNPNLYWYRQAAGRGLQLLFYSVGIGQISSEVPQNLSASRPQDRQFILSSKKLLLSDSGFYLCAWSGEAAWEQYFGPGTRLTVT.

Concerning this clonotype itself: This may arise from a read error, as a much more abundant clone is one base away. The chain is built from TRBV6-5 and TRBJ2-1; 7 bases are shared with TRBD1. The V and J ends lost 3 bases and 10 bases, in that order; junction bases with no gene match: 12. In germline, CDR1 is MNHEY, CDR2 SVGAGI. This CDR3 is 15 amino acids long. CDR3 nucleotide sequence: TGTGCCAGCAGTTATTCCAGGGACAGAACCTACGAGCAGTTCTTC. Its protein product is CASSYSRDRTYEQFF.

The table lists this clonotype with many counts. This rearrangement joins TRBV11-1 to TRBJ2-7, with TRBD2 matching over 8 bases. The CDR3 loop spans 16 amino acids. Germline CDR1 is SGHAT and CDR2 is FQDESV (reference sequence). The V and J ends lost 5 bases and 4 bases, in that order; junction bases with no gene match: 13. CDR3 sequence: CASSRGLAGTPYEQYF. DNA for the CDR3: TGTGCCAGCAGCCGAGGATTAGCGGGGACCCCATACGAGCAGTACTTC.

This chain joins TRBV3-1 and TRBJ2-2; 8 bases are shared with TRBD2. CDR1 LGHDT and CDR2 YNNKEL come from the germline V gene (reference sequence). V lost 3 bases, J lost 7 bases, and 13 bases stayed unmatched. The CDR3 runs 17 residues. The CDR3 DNA sequence: TGTGCCAGCAGCCAGGATAGAAGGGGACTAGGCATCGGGGAGCTGTTTTTT. Protein: CASSQDRRGLGIGELFF.

This clonotype was seen only a few times. An end of the junction does not agree with germline; a read error may underlie this. This rearrangement joins TRBV12-3 or TRBV12-4 to TRBJ2-5; 7 bases match TRBD1. CDR3 length equals 16 residues. The chain's CDR3 is CTSSSPRRQGEETQYF. The DNA for the CDR3 is TGTACCAGCAGTTCACCTCGGAGACAGGGAGAAGAGACCCAGTACTTC.

This clonotype was seen a handful of times. This chain uses TRBV27 with TRBJ2-3, with D unclear. V was shortened by 7 bases and J by 2 bases, with 10 bases between the two germline ends. The CDR3 contains 13 residues. The V gene's germline CDR1 is MNHEY and CDR2 SMNVEV (reference sequence). CDR3 in DNA: TGTGCCAGCACCCCCCCCTACACAGATACGCAGTATTTT. Its protein is CASTPPYTDTQYF.

In its sample, this clonotype was seen many times. The rearrangement joins TRBV6-2 or TRBV6-3 to TRBJ2-1; D gene ambiguous. V was clipped by 6 bases and J by 3 bases, with 3 bases between them. Germline loops: CDR1 MNHEY, CDR2 SVGEGT. The CDR3 is 11 amino acids. The CDR3, as DNA: TGTGCCAGCAGCTTCTACAATGAGCAGTTCTTC. It specifies CASSFYNEQFF.